A single sample is the source of the 7 T cell receptor beta chains below, sequenced in a study of vaccination and CD4 T cells after COVID-19. Cultured CD4+ T cell DNA was sequenced using the Oncomine TCR Beta short-read assay. Using its own MiXCR run on the PCR reads, TCRdb lists one record per CDR3 protein. The sample records 15,000 to 20,000 distinct CDR3 sequences, 51% being singletons. These receptors are not linked to any known antigen. As to time point: late sampling 161 to 241 days after vaccination in a few convalescent patients. Indicated treatment: approximately 10-day PBMC culture with coronavirus spike peptide pools or control peptides (ViraFEST assay). The input for sequencing was CD4+ T cells from blood, cultured in vitro, taken about 7 months after SARS-CoV-2 vaccination. These receptors came from a human donor who had recovered from COVID-19.

V gene TRBV7-3 combines with J gene TRBJ1-2; 7 bases map to TRBD1. J was trimmed by 6 bases and V by 4 bases; bases with no gene match: 5. Germline assignment: CDR1 SGHTA and CDR2 FQGTGA. The CDR3 runs 13 residues. CDR3 DNA: TGTGCCAGCAGCTCACAGGGGAGAAATGGCTACACCTTC. As protein: CASSSQGRNGYTF.

The chain couples TRBV11-3 to TRBJ1-2; D unresolved. The germline V gene encodes CDR1 SGHNT and CDR2 YENEEA. The CDR3 has 17 residues. V was shortened by 5 bases and J by 8 bases, with 27 bases between the two germline ends. In DNA, the CDR3 is TGTGCCAGCAGCAGAACCGGGTTCAATCAAAGGGCATTAGGCTACACCTTC. It is translated as CASSRTGFNQRALGYTF.

V is TRBV4-3 and J is TRBJ2-3; the D gene is possibly TRBD2 (6 bases). CDR3 length equals 19 residues. Germline lookup yields CDR1 LGHNA and CDR2 YSLEER. The V end was cut by 0 bases, the J end by 1 base, with 20 bases between. CDR3 region: CASSQDGSSGAPGTDTQYF. The CDR3 DNA reads as TGCGCCAGCAGCCAAGATGGGAGCTCGGGAGCGCCAGGCACAGATACGCAGTATTTT.

This sequence joins TRBV7-9 and TRBJ1-4; D call uncertain. The CDR3 has 12 residues. Trimming pared 7 bases from V and 8 bases from J, leaving 11 bases between. CDR1 and CDR2 (germline): SEHNR, FQNEAQ (reference sequence). CDR3 protein: CASTNSGEKLFF. The CDR3 DNA follows: TGTGCCAGCACCAACTCTGGCGAAAAACTGTTTTTT.

The chain carries TRBV24-1 and TRBJ2-1; 12 bases map to TRBD2. There are 16 residues in the CDR3. The germline V gene encodes CDR1 KGHDR and CDR2 SFDVKD. Germline trimming cut 4 bases from V and 4 bases from J; bases unmatched to any gene: 4. As DNA, the CDR3 is TGTGCCACCAGTGACGCTAGCGGGAGGGAGTACAATGAGCAGTTCTTC. This codes for CATSDASGREYNEQFF.

This rearrangement joins TRBV7-9 to TRBJ2-2; a weak D match, TRBD1 (5 bases). V was trimmed by 3 bases and J by 2 bases, leaving 13 bases between them. This CDR3 spans 16 amino acids. CDR1 is SEHNR, CDR2 FQNEAQ, per germline (reference sequence). CDR3 protein: CASSFQQAPNTGELFF. The CDR3 nucleotides are TGTGCCAGCAGCTTCCAACAGGCCCCAAACACCGGGGAGCTGTTTTTT.

Only a few counts were recorded for this clonotype. The rearrangement links TRBV20-1 to TRBJ1-2; 9 bases map to TRBD1. From germline, CDR1 is DFQATT and CDR2 SNEGSKA (reference sequence). The J segment lost 4 bases and the V segment lost 5 bases, leaving 14 bases of the junction unmatched. The CDR3 is 16 amino acids. The CDR3 nucleotides read TGCAGTGCTCTGACAGGGGGTCGGGGACCCGCCTATGGCTACACCTTC. It encodes CSALTGGRGPAYGYTF.